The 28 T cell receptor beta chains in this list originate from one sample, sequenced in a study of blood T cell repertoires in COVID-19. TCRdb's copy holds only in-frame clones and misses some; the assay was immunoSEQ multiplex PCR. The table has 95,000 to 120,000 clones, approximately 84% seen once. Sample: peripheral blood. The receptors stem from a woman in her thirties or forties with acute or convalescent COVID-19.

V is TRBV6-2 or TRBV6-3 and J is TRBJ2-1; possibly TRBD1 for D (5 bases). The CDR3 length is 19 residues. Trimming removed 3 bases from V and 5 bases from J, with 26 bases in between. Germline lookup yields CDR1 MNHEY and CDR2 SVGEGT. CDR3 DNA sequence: TGTGCCAGCAGTTATGTTTTACTCGGACATGGGGTGGTTAACAATGAGCAGTTCTTC. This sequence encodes CASSYVLLGHGVVNNEQFF.

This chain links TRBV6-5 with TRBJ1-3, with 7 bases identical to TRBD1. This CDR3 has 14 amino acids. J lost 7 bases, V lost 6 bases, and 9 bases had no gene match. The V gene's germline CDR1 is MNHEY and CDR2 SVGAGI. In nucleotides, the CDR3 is TGTGCCAGCAGACGGCCAGGGGGTGGTAACACCATATATTTT. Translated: CASRRPGGGNTIYF.

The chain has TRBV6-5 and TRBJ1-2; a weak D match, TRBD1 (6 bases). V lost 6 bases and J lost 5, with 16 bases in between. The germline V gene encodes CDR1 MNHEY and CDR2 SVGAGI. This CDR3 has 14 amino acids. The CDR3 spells CASRPRGGGYGYTF. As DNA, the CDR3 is TGTGCCAGCAGGCCCCGAGGGGGGGGGTATGGCTACACCTTC.

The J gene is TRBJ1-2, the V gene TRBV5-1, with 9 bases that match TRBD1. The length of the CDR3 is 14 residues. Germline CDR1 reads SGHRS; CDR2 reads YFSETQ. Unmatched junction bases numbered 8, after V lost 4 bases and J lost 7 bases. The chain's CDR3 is CASSIQGAQGGYTF. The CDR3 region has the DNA TGCGCCAGCAGCATACAGGGGGCGCAGGGTGGCTACACCTTC.

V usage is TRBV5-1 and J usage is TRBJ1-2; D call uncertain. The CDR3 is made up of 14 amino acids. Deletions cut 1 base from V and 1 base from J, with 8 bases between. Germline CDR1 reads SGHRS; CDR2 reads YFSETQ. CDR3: CASSLSYGNYGYTF. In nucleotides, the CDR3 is TGCGCCAGCAGCTTGAGTTACGGTAACTATGGCTACACCTTC. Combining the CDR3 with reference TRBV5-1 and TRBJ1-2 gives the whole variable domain KAGVTQTPRYLIKTRGQQVTLSCSPISGHRSVSWYQQTPGQGLQFLFEYFSETQRNKGNFPGRFSGRQFSNSRSEMNVSTLELGDSALYLCASSLSYGNYGYTFGSGTRLTVV.

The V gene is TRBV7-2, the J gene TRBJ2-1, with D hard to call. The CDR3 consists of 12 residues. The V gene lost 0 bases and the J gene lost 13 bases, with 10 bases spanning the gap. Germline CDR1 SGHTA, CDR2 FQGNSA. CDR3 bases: TGTGCCAGCAGCTTAGCGGGCCTGTCTCAGTTCTTC. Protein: CASSLAGLSQFF.

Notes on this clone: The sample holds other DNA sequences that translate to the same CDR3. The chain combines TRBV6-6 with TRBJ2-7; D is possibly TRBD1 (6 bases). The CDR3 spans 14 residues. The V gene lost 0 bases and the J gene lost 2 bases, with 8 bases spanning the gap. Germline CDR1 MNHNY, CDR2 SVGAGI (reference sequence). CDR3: CASSYSQGPYEQYF. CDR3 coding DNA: TGTGCCAGCAGTTACTCACAGGGCCCCTACGAGCAGTACTTC.

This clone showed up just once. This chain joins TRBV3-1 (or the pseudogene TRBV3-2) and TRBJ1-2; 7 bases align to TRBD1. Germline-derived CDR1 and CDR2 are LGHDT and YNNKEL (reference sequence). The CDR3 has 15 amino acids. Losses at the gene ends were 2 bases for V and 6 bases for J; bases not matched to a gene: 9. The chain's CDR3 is CASSQRLVDRDGYTF. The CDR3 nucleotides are TGTGCCAGCAGCCAACGCCTGGTCGACAGGGATGGCTACACCTTC.

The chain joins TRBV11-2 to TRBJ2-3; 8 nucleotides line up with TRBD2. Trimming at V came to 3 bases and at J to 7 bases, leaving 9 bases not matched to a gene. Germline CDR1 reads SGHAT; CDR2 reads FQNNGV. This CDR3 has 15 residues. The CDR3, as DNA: TGTGCCAGCAGCTTTCGACCCCGGGGGGGTTATACGCAGTATTTT. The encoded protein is CASSFRPRGGYTQYF. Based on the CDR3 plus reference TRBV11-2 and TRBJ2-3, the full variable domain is EAGVAQSPRYKIIEKRQSVAFWCNPISGHATLYWYQQILGQGPKLLIQFQNNGVVDDSQLPKDRFSAERLKGVDSTLKIQPAKLEDSAVYLCASSFRPRGGYTQYFGPGTRLTVL.

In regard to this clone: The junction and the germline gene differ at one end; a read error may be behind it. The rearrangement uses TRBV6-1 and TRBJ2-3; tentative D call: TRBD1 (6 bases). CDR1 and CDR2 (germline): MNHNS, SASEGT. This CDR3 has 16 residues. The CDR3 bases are TGTGCCAGCAGTGAGCGAGAGCCCTCCCAACAGGGTCCTCGGGATTTT. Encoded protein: CASSEREPSQQGPRDF.

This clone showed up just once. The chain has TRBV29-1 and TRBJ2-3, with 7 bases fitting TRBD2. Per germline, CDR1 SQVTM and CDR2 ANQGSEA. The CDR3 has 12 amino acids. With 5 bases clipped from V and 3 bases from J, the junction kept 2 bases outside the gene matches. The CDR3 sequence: CSVSAGTDTQYF. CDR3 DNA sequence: TGCAGCGTTTCAGCGGGGACAGATACGCAGTATTTT.

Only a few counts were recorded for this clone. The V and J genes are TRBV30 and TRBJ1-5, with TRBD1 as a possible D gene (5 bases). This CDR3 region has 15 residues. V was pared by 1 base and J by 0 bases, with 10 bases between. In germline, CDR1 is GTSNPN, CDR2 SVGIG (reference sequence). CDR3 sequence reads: CAWSAQRGSNQPQHF. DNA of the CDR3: TGTGCCTGGAGTGCCCAAAGGGGTAGCAATCAGCCCCAGCATTTT.

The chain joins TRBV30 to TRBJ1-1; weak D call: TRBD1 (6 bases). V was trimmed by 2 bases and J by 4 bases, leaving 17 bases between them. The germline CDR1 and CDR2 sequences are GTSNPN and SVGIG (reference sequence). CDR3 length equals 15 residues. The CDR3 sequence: CAWSPLDRFGTEAFF. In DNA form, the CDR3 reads TGTGCCTGGAGTCCACTGGACAGATTCGGCACTGAAGCTTTCTTT.

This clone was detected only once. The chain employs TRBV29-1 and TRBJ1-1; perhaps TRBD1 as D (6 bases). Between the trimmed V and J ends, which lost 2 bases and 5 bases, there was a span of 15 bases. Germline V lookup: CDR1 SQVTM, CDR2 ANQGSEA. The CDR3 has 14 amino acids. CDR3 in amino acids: CSVESVGGATEAFF. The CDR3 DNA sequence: TGCAGCGTTGAATCGGTAGGGGGAGCGACTGAAGCTTTCTTT. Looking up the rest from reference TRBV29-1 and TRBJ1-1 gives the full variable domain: SAVISQKPSRDICQRGTSLTIQCQVDSQVTMMFWYRQQPGQSLTLIATANQGSEATYESGFVIDKFPISRPNLTFSTLTVSNMSPEDSSIYLCSVESVGGATEAFFGQGTRLTVV.

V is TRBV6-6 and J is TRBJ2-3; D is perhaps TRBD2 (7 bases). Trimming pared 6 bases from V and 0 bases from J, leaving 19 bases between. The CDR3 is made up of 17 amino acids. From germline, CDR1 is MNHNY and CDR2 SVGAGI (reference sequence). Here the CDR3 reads CASSRVGGATSTDTQYF. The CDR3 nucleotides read TGTGCCAGCAGCCGAGTGGGGGGGGCGACTAGCACAGATACGCAGTATTTT.

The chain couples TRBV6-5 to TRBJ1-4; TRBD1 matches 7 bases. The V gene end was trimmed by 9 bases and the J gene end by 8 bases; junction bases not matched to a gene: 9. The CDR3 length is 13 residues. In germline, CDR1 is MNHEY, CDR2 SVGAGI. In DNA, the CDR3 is TGTGCCAGTCACAGGGGATCGGGCGAAAAACTGTTTTTT. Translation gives CASHRGSGEKLFF.

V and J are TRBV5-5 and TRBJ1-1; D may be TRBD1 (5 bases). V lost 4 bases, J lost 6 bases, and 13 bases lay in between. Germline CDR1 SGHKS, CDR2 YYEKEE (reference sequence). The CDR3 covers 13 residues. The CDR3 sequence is CASSPAGDAEAFF. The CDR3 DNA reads TGTGCCAGCAGCCCCGCGGGGGACGCTGAAGCTTTCTTT.

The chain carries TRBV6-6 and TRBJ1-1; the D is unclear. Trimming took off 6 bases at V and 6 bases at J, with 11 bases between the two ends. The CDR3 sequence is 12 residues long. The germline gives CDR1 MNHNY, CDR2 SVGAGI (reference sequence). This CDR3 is CASSVISSEAFF. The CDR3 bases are TGTGCCAGCAGCGTAATATCGTCTGAAGCTTTCTTT.

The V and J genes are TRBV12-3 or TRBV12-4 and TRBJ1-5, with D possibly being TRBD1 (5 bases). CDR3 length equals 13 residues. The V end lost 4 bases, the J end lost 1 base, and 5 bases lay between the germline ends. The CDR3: CASSWGSNQPQHF. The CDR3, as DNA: TGTGCCAGCAGTTGGGGCAGCAATCAGCCCCAGCATTTT.

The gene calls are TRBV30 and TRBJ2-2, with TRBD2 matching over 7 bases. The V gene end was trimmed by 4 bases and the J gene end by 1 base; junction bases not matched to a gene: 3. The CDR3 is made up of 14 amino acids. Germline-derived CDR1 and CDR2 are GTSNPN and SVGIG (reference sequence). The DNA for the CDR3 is TGTGCCTGGAAGCGGGGAATGAACACCGGGGAGCTGTTTTTT. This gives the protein CAWKRGMNTGELFF.

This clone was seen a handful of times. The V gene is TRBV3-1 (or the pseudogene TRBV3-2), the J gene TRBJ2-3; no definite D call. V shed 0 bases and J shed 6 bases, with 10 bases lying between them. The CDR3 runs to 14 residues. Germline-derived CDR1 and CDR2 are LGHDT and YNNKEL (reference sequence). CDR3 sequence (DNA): TGTGCCAGCAGCCAAGATATTCTCCCGGATACGCAGTATTTT. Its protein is CASSQDILPDTQYF.

This CDR3 is CASSQGQAAGNTIYF. The CDR3 DNA sequence: TGTGCCAGCAGCCAGGGACAGGCAGCTGGAAACACCATATATTTT. The chain carries TRBV11-3 and TRBJ1-3; TRBD1 matches 8 bases. The J segment lost 2 bases and the V segment lost 5 bases, leaving 5 bases of the junction unmatched. CDR3 length: 15 residues. Germline CDR1 SGHNT, CDR2 YENEEA.

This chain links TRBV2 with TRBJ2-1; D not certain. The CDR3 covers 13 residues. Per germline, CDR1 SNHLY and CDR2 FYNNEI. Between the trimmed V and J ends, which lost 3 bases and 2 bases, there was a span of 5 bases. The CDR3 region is CASSESPYNEQFF. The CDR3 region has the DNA TGTGCCAGCAGTGAGAGTCCCTACAATGAGCAGTTCTTC.

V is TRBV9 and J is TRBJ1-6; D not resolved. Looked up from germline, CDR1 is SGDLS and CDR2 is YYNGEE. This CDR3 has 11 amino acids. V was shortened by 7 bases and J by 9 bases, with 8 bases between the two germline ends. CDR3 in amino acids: CASGPSSPLHF. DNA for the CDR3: TGTGCCAGCGGTCCGAGTTCACCCCTCCACTTT.

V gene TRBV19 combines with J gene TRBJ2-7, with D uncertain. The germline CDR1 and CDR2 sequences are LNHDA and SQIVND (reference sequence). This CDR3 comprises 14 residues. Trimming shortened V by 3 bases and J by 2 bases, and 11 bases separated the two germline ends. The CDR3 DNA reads TGTGCCAGTAGTATTAGCCCTGATACCTACGAGCAGTACTTC. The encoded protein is CASSISPDTYEQYF.

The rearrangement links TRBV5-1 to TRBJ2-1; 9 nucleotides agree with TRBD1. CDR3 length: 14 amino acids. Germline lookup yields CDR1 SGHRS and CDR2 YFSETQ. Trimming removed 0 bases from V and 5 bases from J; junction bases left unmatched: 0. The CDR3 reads CASSLGDRDNEQFF. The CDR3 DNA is TGCGCCAGCAGCTTGGGGGACAGGGACAATGAGCAGTTCTTC. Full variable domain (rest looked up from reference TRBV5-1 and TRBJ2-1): KAGVTQTPRYLIKTRGQQVTLSCSPISGHRSVSWYQQTPGQGLQFLFEYFSETQRNKGNFPGRFSGRQFSNSRSEMNVSTLELGDSALYLCASSLGDRDNEQFFGPGTRLTVL.

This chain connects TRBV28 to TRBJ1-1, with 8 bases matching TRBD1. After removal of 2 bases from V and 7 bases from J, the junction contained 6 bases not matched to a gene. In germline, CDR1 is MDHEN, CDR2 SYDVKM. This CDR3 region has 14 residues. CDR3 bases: TGTGCCAGCAGTTTACCCCAGGGGGCCAGTGAAGCTTTCTTT. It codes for CASSLPQGASEAFF.

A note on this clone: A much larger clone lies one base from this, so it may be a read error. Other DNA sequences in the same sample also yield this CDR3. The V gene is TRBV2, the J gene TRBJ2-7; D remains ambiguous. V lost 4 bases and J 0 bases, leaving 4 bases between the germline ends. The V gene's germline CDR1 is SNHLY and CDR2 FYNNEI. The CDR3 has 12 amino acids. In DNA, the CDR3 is TGTGCCAGCAGTGTTAGCTCCTACGAGCAGTACTTC. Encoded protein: CASSVSSYEQYF.